This is a list of T cell receptor beta chains from one sample in a study of graft-versus-host responses after intestinal transplantation. Sequenced by immunoSEQ multiplex PCR; TCRdb stores in-frame clones only, minus some. Of around 100,000 clones listed, approximately 84% are singletons. For these TCRs, the target antigens are not known. Material: unstimulated CD4+ T cells sorted from spleen or lymph node cells, obtained before transplant. Receptors were obtained from a human donor who was the organ donor for an intestinal transplant. The CDR3 runs from the conserved cysteine through the conserved F or W.

V	J	CDR3
TRBV10-3	TRBJ1-5	CAPTGCRELYQPQHF
TRBV4-1	TRBJ2-1	CASRPMRDNRGEQFF
TRBV5-4	TRBJ2-7	CASSPRAGQGGHEQYF
TRBV9	TRBJ2-5	CASSPTGWDQETQYF
TRBV2	TRBJ2-2	CASRARVTGELFF
TRBV15	TRBJ1-5	CATSRRGGVGVEAQPQHF
TRBV30	TRBJ1-3	CAWSVRNTIYF
TRBV4-2	TRBJ2-5	CASSQGVWAGGLSQETQYF
TRBV28	TRBJ2-7	CASTNGGVGAYEQYF
TRBV5-1	TRBJ2-1	CASSLEAGEITEQFF
TRBV6-1	TRBJ2-4	CASSEKGYSDREWNIQYF
TRBV9	TRBJ1-3	CASSVSVSLSGNTIYF
TRBV27	TRBJ2-2	CASSPLGQRWNTGELFF
TRBV29-1	TRBJ2-7	CSIRPGASYEQYF
TRBV30	TRBJ1-2	CAWSAGQGMHYGYTF
TRBV6-5	TRBJ2-5	CASSYSQGFQRTQYF
TRBV5-1	TRBJ2-2	CASSLPGFRAGELFF
TRBV5-1	TRBJ1-6	CASSLVDQDYGPYNSPLHF
TRBV5-1	TRBJ1-5	CASSLEGYSNQPQHF
TRBV2	TRBJ1-6	CASKTDRHNSPLHF
TRBV29-1	TRBJ2-3	CSVEDGRERTDTQYF
TRBV19	TRBJ1-5	CASSIDQGQPQHF
TRBV5-1	TRBJ2-1	CASSLVLRSLNNEQFF
TRBV5-4	TRBJ2-3	CASSRGQTSTDTQYF
TRBV27	TRBJ1-6	CASRGIGSPLHF
TRBV29-1	TRBJ2-3	CSVEVGLGDTQYF
TRBV7-8	TRBJ2-1	CASSYGQVYNEQFF